Listed below are T cell receptor beta chains from one sample, sequenced in a study of CD4 T cell repertoires in COVID-19. The protocol was immunoSEQ multiplex PCR, while the TCRdb copy is restricted to in-frame clones and leaves out a portion. The sample yields approximately 75,000 clones, approximately 83% seen once. Sequences were derived from CD4+ T cells from peripheral blood, sampled after recovery from COVID-19. These receptors were taken from a human donor who had COVID-19. CDR3s include the opening cysteine and the closing phenylalanine or tryptophan. A D gene is named only where the DNA matches it firmly.

d_gene,j_gene,v_gene,CDR3aa
.,TRBJ1-4,TRBV19,CASKGRFNEKLFF
TRBD2,TRBJ2-1,TRBV20-1,CSAVAGAAQFF
TRBD1,TRBJ2-3,TRBV11-2,CASSWTPGQRTDTQYF
.,TRBJ2-6,TRBV5-1,CASSFVSGANVLTF
.,TRBJ1-6,TRBV27,CASSLNGYNSPLHF
.,TRBJ2-1,TRBV6-4,CASSVSGHEQFF
.,TRBJ2-5,TRBV2,CASRLGETQYF
.,TRBJ2-3,TRBV30,CAWSRSGGDTQYF
.,TRBJ2-7,TRBV7-2,CASSLTLFAQRSYEQYF
TRBD1,TRBJ2-2,TRBV6-5,CASSDRGDTGELFF
TRBD1,TRBJ2-3,TRBV2,CASSGDRGRDTQYF
.,TRBJ1-2,TRBV11-2,CASSLATIGYGYTF
TRBD2,TRBJ2-5,TRBV28,CASSLGRGAKQETQYF
.,TRBJ1-5,TRBV5-4,CASSIENQPQHF
TRBD1,TRBJ1-2,TRBV5-6,CASTREGTVRSDGYTF
.,TRBJ2-5,TRBV3-1/TRBV3-2,CASSDIPQETQYF
.,TRBJ1-5,TRBV27,CASQEQSNQPQHF
TRBD1,TRBJ1-1,TRBV15,CATSHRGYTEAFF
TRBD1,TRBJ1-4,TRBV7-8,CASSLRTGDEKLFF
.,TRBJ1-4,TRBV10-3,CAISESKGSSNEKLFF
.,TRBJ2-5,TRBV5-6,CASGRETQYF
.,TRBJ1-4,TRBV7-8,CASSPHTSVTNEKLFF